One sample yielded the 22 T cell receptor beta chains listed below, sequenced in a study of blood T cell repertoires in COVID-19 (dated by TCRdb to about 2020). Library preparation employed the immunoSEQ multiplex PCR assay. TCRdb mirrors the immuneACCESS table, restricted to in-frame sequences. Some clones are absent from its copies; in checked studies, under half trace to an unresolved V gene, and the reason for the others is unknown. This sample has more than 80,000 clones in its table, and less than 75% of those were observed once. The ten largest make up about 26% of the sample. The sequenced sample consisted of peripheral blood. The source is an older woman in a cohort sampled during active or convalescent COVID-19.

The chain combines TRBV6-5 with TRBJ2-1; 9 positions match TRBD2. This CDR3 has 16 amino acids. The V segment lost 3 bases and the J segment 4 bases; nucleotides outside the gene matches: 7. Germline V gene sequence: CDR1 MNHEY, CDR2 SVGAGI. CDR3 sequence (DNA): TGTGCCAGCAGTTATGGGCTAGCGGGGAAGTACAATGAGCAGTTCTTC. Encoded protein: CASSYGLAGKYNEQFF.

The CDR3 region is CASSQDHLALPDTQYF. CDR3 DNA sequence: TGTGCCAGCAGCCAAGATCATCTAGCGTTGCCAGATACGCAGTATTTT. The rearrangement uses TRBV4-2 and TRBJ2-3, with a possible D match to TRBD2 (6 bases). Trimming cost V 0 bases and J 4 bases, with 14 bases left between them. Germline V gene lookup returns CDR1 LGHNA and CDR2 YNFKEQ. This CDR3 has 16 residues.

The chain joins TRBV2 to TRBJ1-6, with D possibly being TRBD1 (5 bases). The germline gives CDR1 SNHLY, CDR2 FYNNEI. Between the trimmed V and J ends, which lost 2 bases and 7 bases, there was a span of 12 bases. This CDR3 is 15 amino acids long. Here the CDR3 reads CASSEHQGTNSPLHF. Written as DNA, the CDR3 is TGTGCCAGCAGTGAACACCAGGGAACCAATTCACCCCTCCACTTT.

In this sample, this clone turned up a few times. The V and J genes are TRBV29-1 and TRBJ2-7; 8 bases fit TRBD1. Germline trimming cut 7 bases from V and 0 bases from J; bases unmatched to any gene: 8. CDR1 SQVTM and CDR2 ANQGSEA come from the germline V gene. The CDR3 loop spans 14 amino acids. CDR3 sequence reads: CSAATGDGSYEQYF. CDR3 nucleotide sequence: TGCAGCGCGGCGACAGGGGACGGCTCCTACGAGCAGTACTTC.

This rearrangement joins TRBV5-1 to TRBJ1-2, with D maybe TRBD1 (5 bases). The CDR3 has 15 residues. V lost 8 bases and J 8 bases, leaving 25 bases between the germline ends. CDR1 and CDR2 from the germline V gene are SGHRS and YFSETQ. The CDR3 coding sequence is TGCGCCAGTACCCCAACTCCTGGGGCGCCTGGCGGCTACACCTTC. It specifies CASTPTPGAPGGYTF.

The J gene is TRBJ2-2, the V gene TRBV4-2; tentative D call: TRBD1 (6 bases). Germline CDR1 and CDR2: LGHNA and YNFKEQ. CDR3 length: 18 residues. V was trimmed by 0 bases and J by 0 bases, leaving 14 bases between them. CDR3 nucleotides: TGTGCCAGCAGCCAAGACGACCCCCGGACAGCGAACACCGGGGAGCTGTTTTTT. Its protein is CASSQDDPRTANTGELFF.

The chain carries TRBV11-2 and TRBJ1-2, with D tentatively TRBD1 (6 bases). The CDR3 has 13 residues. Trimming stripped 2 bases from V and 2 bases from J, with 6 bases between. The germline V gene encodes CDR1 SGHAT and CDR2 FQNNGV. CDR3 sequence: CASSLQGNYGYTF. The DNA of the CDR3 is TGTGCCAGCAGCTTACAGGGGAACTATGGCTACACCTTC.

V usage is TRBV2 and J usage is TRBJ1-5; 9 nucleotides match TRBD1. The germline gives CDR1 SNHLY, CDR2 FYNNEI. The CDR3 totals 14 residues. V shed 9 bases and J 6 bases; nucleotides not matched to a gene: 9. The CDR3 reads CASSGQGEGQPQHF. CDR3 DNA: TGTGCCAGTTCGGGACAGGGAGAAGGTCAGCCCCAGCATTTT. The whole variable domain, remainder taken from reference TRBV2 and TRBJ1-5, is EPEVTQTPSHQVTQMGQEVILRCVPISNHLYFYWYRQILGQKVEFLVSFYNNEISEKSEIFDDQFSVERPDGSNFTLKIRSTKLEDSAMYFCASSGQGEGQPQHFGDGTRLSIL.

The chain has TRBV6-5 and TRBJ2-7; TRBD2 matches at 9 bases. CDR1 is MNHEY and CDR2 is SVGAGI in the germline V gene. CDR3 size: 15 residues. The junction had 3 bases not matched to a gene; V was cut back by 0 bases and J by 3 bases. In nucleotides, the CDR3 is TGTGCCAGCAGTTACTCGCGGGGGGGACACTACGAGCAGTACTTC. Protein sequence: CASSYSRGGHYEQYF.

J is TRBJ1-2 and V is TRBV6-2 or TRBV6-3; 7 bases agree with TRBD1. V trimming: 6 bases; J trimming: 4 bases; junction bases outside the gene matches: 8. The CDR3 totals 14 residues. CDR1 is MNHEY and CDR2 is SVGEGT in the germline V gene. DNA for the CDR3: TGTGCCAGCAGCCAACGGACAGGCGCCTATGGCTACACCTTC. Translation: CASSQRTGAYGYTF.

The rearrangement uses TRBV4-1 and TRBJ2-1, with TRBD2 matching 12 bases. The V and J ends lost 0 bases and 8 bases, in that order; junction bases with no gene match: 14. This CDR3 has 19 residues. From germline, CDR1 is MGHRA and CDR2 YSYEKL. CDR3 in amino acids: CASSQDGLAGGPALDEQFF. CDR3 coding DNA: TGCGCCAGCAGCCAAGACGGCCTAGCGGGGGGGCCTGCTTTAGATGAGCAGTTCTTC.

The chain couples TRBV6-6 to TRBJ2-7; D call uncertain. With 6 bases removed from V and 3 bases from J, the gap between germline ends came to 9 bases. Per germline, CDR1 MNHNY and CDR2 SVGAGI (reference sequence). This CDR3 is 12 amino acids long. CDR3 region: CASRRGLYEQYF. The CDR3 DNA sequence: TGTGCCAGCAGACGTGGGCTCTACGAGCAGTACTTC.

This chain uses TRBV4-3 with TRBJ2-7; D gene uncertain. CDR1 LGHNA and CDR2 YSLEER come from the germline V gene. The V end lost 0 bases, the J end lost 4 bases, and 10 bases lay between the germline ends. The CDR3 length is 14 residues. The CDR3 protein is CASSQDFSRYEQYF. CDR3 sequence (DNA): TGCGCCAGCAGCCAAGATTTCTCTAGATACGAGCAGTACTTC.

The CDR3 region is CASRDRDTTEKLFF. CDR3 DNA: TGTGCCAGCAGGGATCGGGACACAACTGAAAAACTGTTTTTT. The chain couples TRBV2 to TRBJ1-4, with D maybe TRBD1 (6 bases). The CDR3 has 14 residues. V lost 6 bases, J lost 7 bases, and 15 bases lay in between. The V gene's germline CDR1 is SNHLY and CDR2 FYNNEI.

V usage is TRBV5-1 and J usage is TRBJ2-1; 8 positions match TRBD1. The J segment lost 8 bases and the V segment lost 4 bases, leaving 11 bases of the junction unmatched. The CDR3 runs to 15 residues. CDR1 is SGHRS, CDR2 YFSETQ, per germline. Here the CDR3 DNA reads TGCGCCAGCAGCGGAGGACAGGGTGCTGGTCATGAGCAGTTCTTC. Encoded protein: CASSGGQGAGHEQFF.

The CDR3, as DNA: TGCGCCAGCAGCACCCAAGGGACAGGAGAGACCCAGTACTTC. Translating gives CASSTQGTGETQYF. This chain connects TRBV5-1 to TRBJ2-5; 8 positions agree with TRBD1. CDR3 length equals 14 residues. Germline CDR1 and CDR2: SGHRS and YFSETQ. V shed 4 bases, J shed 4 bases, and the junction held 6 bases outside the gene matches.

This chain links TRBV4-1 with TRBJ2-1; 9 bases are shared with TRBD2. Germline trimming cut 0 bases from V and 4 bases from J; bases unmatched to any gene: 10. The CDR3 is 18 amino acids. In germline, CDR1 is MGHRA, CDR2 YSYEKL. The CDR3, as DNA: TGCGCCAGCAGCCAAGAAGCAGCCCTAGCGGGGAAGTACAATGAGCAGTTCTTC. Protein product: CASSQEAALAGKYNEQFF.

The chain links TRBV5-5 to TRBJ1-6, with unresolved D. The germline CDR1 and CDR2 sequences are SGHKS and YYEKEE (reference sequence). This CDR3 is built from 18 residues. The germline V and J ends were trimmed by 0 bases and 2 bases, with 15 bases remaining between them. CDR3 nucleotide sequence: TGTGCCAGCAGCTTGGAAGGTTCGGGAGTCCCCTATAATTCACCCCTCCACTTT. It is translated as CASSLEGSGVPYNSPLHF.

The J gene is TRBJ1-6, the V gene TRBV7-2, with TRBD1 matching over 7 bases. Germline V gene data show CDR1 as SGHTA and CDR2 as FQGNSA. The CDR3 extends over 14 amino acids. V shed 3 bases, J shed 14 bases, and the junction held 10 bases outside the gene matches. The CDR3 DNA reads as TGTGCCAGCAGCTTCACTCAACAGGGGACTTCCCTCCACTTT. Protein product: CASSFTQQGTSLHF.

This clone appeared a few times. The rearrangement links TRBV9 to TRBJ2-1; TRBD1 agrees at 8 bases. The CDR3 has 14 amino acids. Germline V gene data show CDR1 as SGDLS and CDR2 as YYNGEE. Trimming cost V 0 bases and J 5 bases; bases outside gene matches: 1. Here the CDR3 reads CASSVGDRNNEQFF. In nucleotides, the CDR3 is TGTGCCAGCAGCGTAGGGGACAGGAACAATGAGCAGTTCTTC.

The gene calls are TRBV24-1 and TRBJ2-5, with TRBD1 matching over 9 bases. This CDR3 comprises 15 residues. The germline V gene has CDR1 KGHDR and CDR2 SFDVKD. V shed 0 bases, J shed 3 bases, and the junction held 1 base outside the gene matches. CDR3 sequence reads: CATSDLWDREETQYF. CDR3 in DNA: TGTGCCACCAGTGATTTGTGGGACAGGGAAGAGACCCAGTACTTC.

The rearrangement joins TRBV7-6 to TRBJ1-2; D possibly corresponds to TRBD1 (5 bases). Trimming removed 5 bases from V and 3 bases from J, with 22 bases in between. CDR1 and CDR2 from the germline V gene are SGHVS and FNYEAQ. This CDR3 has 17 amino acids. CDR3 loop: CASSAQPPSDSHYGYTF. CDR3 nucleotide sequence: TGTGCCAGCAGCGCCCAGCCCCCCTCCGACAGCCACTATGGCTACACCTTC.